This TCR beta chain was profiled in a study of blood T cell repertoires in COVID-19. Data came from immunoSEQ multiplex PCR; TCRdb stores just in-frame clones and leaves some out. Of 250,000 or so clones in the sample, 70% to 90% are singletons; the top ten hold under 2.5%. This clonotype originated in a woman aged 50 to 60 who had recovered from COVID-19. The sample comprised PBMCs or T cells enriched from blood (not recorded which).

For the CDR3, the DNA is TGTGCCAGCAGCAGGGGCGACCTCTCCTACAATGAGCAGTTCTTC. Translated: CASSRGDLSYNEQFF. This chain uses TRBV27 with TRBJ2-1; a weak D match, TRBD1 (6 bases). Germline values: CDR1 MNHEY, CDR2 SMNVEV (reference sequence). The CDR3 runs 15 residues. V lost 6 bases and J lost 0, with 12 bases in between.